A selection of T cell receptor beta chains follows, all from one sample in a study of blood T cell repertoires in COVID-19. TCRdb's copy holds only in-frame clones and misses some; the assay was immunoSEQ multiplex PCR. In the table there are around 310,000 clones, approximately 87% of which are singletons. Sample: peripheral blood. These receptors were collected from a woman between 50 and 59 years old with active or convalescent COVID-19. The conserved cysteine and the conserved F or W are not part of the CDR3 here. A D gene is named only where the DNA matches it firmly.

v_gene | d_gene | CDR3aa
TRBV12-3/TRBV12-4 | TRBD1 | ASSPGGGQPQH
TRBV13 | TRBD1 | ASSWGQGTNTEAF
TRBV4-1 | TRBD1 | ASSPLNIPGQGFSQF
TRBV5-1 | - | ASNAGGPNYGYT
TRBV5-1 | TRBD1 | ASSLGQVLSTDTQY
TRBV19 | - | ASSISRDSGNTIY
TRBV30 | - | AWSTGAYTDTQY
TRBV19 | TRBD1 | ASTPRQGVLMGGYT
TRBV27 | - | ASSFRDNRGYT
TRBV11-1 | TRBD1 | ASSSSRTGVEAF
TRBV6-1 | - | ASSFETTNEKLF
TRBV11-2 | - | ASSLGSGRETQY
TRBV6-5 | - | ASSYGSYTGELF
TRBV28 | TRBD1 | ASWDGTGGTEAF
TRBV11-2 | TRBD2 | ASSSRGASGGNEQF
TRBV5-1 | - | ASSQGAGNTGELF
TRBV4-2 | TRBD2 | ASSQGGSGGGGELF
TRBV6-2/TRBV6-3 | - | ASSSSYRQFGMDYEQY
TRBV19 | TRBD1 | ASSRDRVNQPQH
TRBV7-3 | TRBD2 | ASSNSGRAYEQF
TRBV3-1/TRBV3-2 | - | ASSQDNGWEQF
TRBV25-1 | - | ASSETRIDPYGYT
TRBV7-2 | TRBD2 | ASSLLSLAGDPSSYEQY
TRBV29-1 | TRBD1 | SGLTNRGLNTGELF
TRBV7-2 | - | ASSSKTGTSTNYGYT
TRBV4-1 | - | ASSPSLYQPQH
TRBV11-2 | - | ASSLLLNTEAF
TRBV2 | TRBD2 | ATLVGTSGSNWETQY
TRBV19 | - | ASRKAGAVGNTIY
TRBV4-2 | - | ASSPFGAGTDTQY
TRBV5-1 | - | ASSLAGGLNEKLF
TRBV4-3 | - | ASSQDKASASRGTTDTQY
TRBV5-4 | - | ASSFGQSTDTQY
TRBV21-1 | - | ASSSGLVGEQY
TRBV7-3 | - | ASSLRRGSRSEAF
TRBV25-1 | TRBD2 | ASSEYRLAGNYEQY
TRBV18 | TRBD1 | ASAGTDSGNTIY
TRBV27 | - | ASSLDGYGYT
TRBV7-2 | - | ASSPSSTDTQY
TRBV7-9 | TRBD2 | ASSTTSRGLAGVTNTGELF
TRBV6-6 | - | ASSRGLRETQY
TRBV12-3/TRBV12-4 | - | ASSPEIAGTQY
TRBV19 | TRBD2 | ASSIASGSYEQY
TRBV5-1 | - | ASSFGGTTYEQY
TRBV9 | - | ASSPQLGKGSNEQF
TRBV4-3 | TRBD1 | ASSQGGGGQPQH
TRBV18 | - | ASSNTVQETQY
TRBV7-9 | TRBD1 | ASSLVDRRTMNTEAF
TRBV5-1 | TRBD1 | ASSRADRVDEQY
TRBV24-1 | - | ATSDPGGADTQY
TRBV27 | - | ASSKAGIEAF
TRBV7-9 | - | ASSFSGPYEQY
TRBV7-9 | TRBD2 | ASSFLAGGLTDTQY
TRBV7-9 | - | ASSRTGNSFNEKLF
TRBV7-9 | - | ASSLAGLSSYEQY
TRBV28 | - | ASSDRDKQETQY
TRBV18 | - | ASFGTLTDTQY
TRBV28 | TRBD1 | ASNEQGPLGEQY
TRBV19 | TRBD1 | ASNLGTGASNQPQH
TRBV6-6 | - | ASSSHSTYQETQY